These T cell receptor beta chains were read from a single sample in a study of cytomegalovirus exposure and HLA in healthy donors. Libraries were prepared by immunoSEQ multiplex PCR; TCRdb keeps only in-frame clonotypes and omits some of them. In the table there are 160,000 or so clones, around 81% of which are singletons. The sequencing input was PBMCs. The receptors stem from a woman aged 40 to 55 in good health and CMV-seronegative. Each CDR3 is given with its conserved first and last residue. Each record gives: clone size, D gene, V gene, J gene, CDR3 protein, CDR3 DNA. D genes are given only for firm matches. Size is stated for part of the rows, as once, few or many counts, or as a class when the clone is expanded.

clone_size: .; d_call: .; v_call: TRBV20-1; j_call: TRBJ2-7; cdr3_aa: CSARSEPQQYF; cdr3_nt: TGCAGTGCTAGAAGTGAGCCCCAGCAGTACTTC
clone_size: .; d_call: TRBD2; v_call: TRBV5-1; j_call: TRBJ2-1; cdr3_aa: CASSLETSGSSYNEQFF; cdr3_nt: TGCGCCAGCAGCTTGGAGACTAGCGGAAGCTCCTACAATGAGCAGTTCTTC
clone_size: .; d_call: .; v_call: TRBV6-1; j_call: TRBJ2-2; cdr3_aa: CASSEAGPAGELFF; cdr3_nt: TGTGCCAGCAGTGAGGCAGGGCCAGCCGGGGAGCTGTTTTTT
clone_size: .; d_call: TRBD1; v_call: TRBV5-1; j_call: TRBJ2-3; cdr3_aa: CASSLQPGQGATDTQYF; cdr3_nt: TGCGCCAGCAGCTTGCAGCCCGGACAGGGGGCCACAGATACGCAGTATTTT
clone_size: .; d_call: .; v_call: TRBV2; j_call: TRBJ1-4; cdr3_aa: CASSGDWTNEKLFF; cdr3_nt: TGTGCCAGCAGTGGCGACTGGACTAATGAAAAACTGTTTTTT
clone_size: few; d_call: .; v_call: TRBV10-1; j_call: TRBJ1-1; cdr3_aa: CASSDSPRDTEAFF; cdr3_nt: TGCGCCAGCAGTGATTCCCCGCGGGACACTGAAGCTTTCTTT
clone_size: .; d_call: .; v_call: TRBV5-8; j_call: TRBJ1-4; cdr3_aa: CASSLRDPGGEKLFF; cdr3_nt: TGTGCCAGCAGCCTCCGAGACCCAGGTGGAGAAAAACTGTTTTTT
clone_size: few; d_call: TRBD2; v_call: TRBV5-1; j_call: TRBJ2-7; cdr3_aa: CASSWGLGPNEQYF; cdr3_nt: TGCGCCAGCAGCTGGGGACTAGGACCGAACGAGCAGTACTTC
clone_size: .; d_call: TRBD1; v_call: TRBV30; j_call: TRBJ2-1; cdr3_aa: CAWNFPGQGAAGEQFF; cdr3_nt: TGTGCCTGGAACTTTCCGGGACAGGGGGCCGCTGGTGAGCAGTTCTTC
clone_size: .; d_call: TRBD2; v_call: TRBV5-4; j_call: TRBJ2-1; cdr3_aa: CASSLGTLAGGFNEQFF; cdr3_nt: TGTGCCAGCAGCTTGGGTACACTAGCGGGAGGGTTTAATGAGCAGTTCTTC
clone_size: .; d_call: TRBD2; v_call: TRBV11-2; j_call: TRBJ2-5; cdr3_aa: CASSLGAGEGETQYF; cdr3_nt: TGTGCCAGCAGCTTAGGAGCGGGAGAGGGGGAGACCCAGTACTTC
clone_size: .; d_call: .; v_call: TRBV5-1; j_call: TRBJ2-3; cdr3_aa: CASSLEAGRQADTQYF; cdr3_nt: TGCGCCAGCAGCTTGGAGGCGGGGCGGCAGGCAGATACGCAGTATTTT
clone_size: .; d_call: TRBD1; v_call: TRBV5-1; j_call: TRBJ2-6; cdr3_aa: CASSLRNGTVPSGANVLTF; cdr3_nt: TGCGCCAGCAGCTTGAGGAATGGGACAGTTCCCTCTGGGGCCAACGTCCTGACTTTC
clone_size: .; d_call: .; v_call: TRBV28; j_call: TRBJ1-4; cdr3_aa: CASSAAPGRAEKLFF; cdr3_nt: TGTGCCAGCAGCGCAGCCCCCGGGAGAGCTGAAAAACTGTTTTTT
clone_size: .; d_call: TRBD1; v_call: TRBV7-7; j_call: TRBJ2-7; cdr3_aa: CASSQRGQGDHDEQYF; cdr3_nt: TGTGCTAGCAGCCAGCGGGGACAGGGGGACCACGACGAGCAGTACTTC
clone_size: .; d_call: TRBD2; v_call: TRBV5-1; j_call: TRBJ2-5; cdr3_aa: CASSKTSGSAETQYF; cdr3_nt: TGCGCCAGCAGCAAAACTAGCGGGAGTGCTGAGACCCAGTACTTC
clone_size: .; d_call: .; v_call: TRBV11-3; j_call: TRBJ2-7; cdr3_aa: CASSPGGQGYEQYF; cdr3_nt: TGTGCCAGCAGTCCGGGGGGACAAGGGTACGAGCAGTACTTC
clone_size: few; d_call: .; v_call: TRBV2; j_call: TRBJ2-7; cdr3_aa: CASQGRLDSYEQYF; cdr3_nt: TGTGCCTCCCAAGGGCGCCTGGACAGCTACGAGCAGTACTTC
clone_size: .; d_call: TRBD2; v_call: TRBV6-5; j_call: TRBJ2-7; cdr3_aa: CASSYSTSGTYEQYF; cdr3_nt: TGTGCCAGCAGTTACTCGACTAGCGGGACCTACGAGCAGTACTTC
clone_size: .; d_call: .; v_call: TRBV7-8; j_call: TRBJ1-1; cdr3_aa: CASSFMGPTEAFF; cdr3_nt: TGTGCCAGCAGCTTCATGGGGCCCACTGAAGCTTTCTTT
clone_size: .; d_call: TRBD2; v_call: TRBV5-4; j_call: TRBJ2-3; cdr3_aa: CASSHSGSTDTQYF; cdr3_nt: TGTGCCAGCAGCCATAGCGGGAGCACAGATACGCAGTATTTT
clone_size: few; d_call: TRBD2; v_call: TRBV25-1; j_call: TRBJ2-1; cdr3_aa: CASPLAQRGEYNEQFF; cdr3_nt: TGTGCCAGCCCCCTGGCCCAGCGGGGTGAGTACAATGAGCAGTTCTTC
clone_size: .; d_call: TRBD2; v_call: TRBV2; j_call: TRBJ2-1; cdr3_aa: CASSELWRESRNEQFF; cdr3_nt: TGTGCCAGCAGTGAATTGTGGCGGGAGTCTCGCAATGAGCAGTTCTTC
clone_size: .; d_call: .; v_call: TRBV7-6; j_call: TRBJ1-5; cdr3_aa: CASSSLNQPQHF; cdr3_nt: TGTGCCAGCAGCTCCCTCAATCAGCCCCAGCATTTT
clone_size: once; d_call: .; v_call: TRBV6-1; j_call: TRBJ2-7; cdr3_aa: CASSEVAGQTFYEQYF; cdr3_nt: TGTGCCAGCAGTGAAGTCGCGGGACAGACCTTCTACGAGCAGTACTTC
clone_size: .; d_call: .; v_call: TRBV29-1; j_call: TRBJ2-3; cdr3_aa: CSVEGREDGKWYF; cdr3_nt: TGCAGCGTTGAGGGCAGGGAGGATGGGAAGTGGTATTTT
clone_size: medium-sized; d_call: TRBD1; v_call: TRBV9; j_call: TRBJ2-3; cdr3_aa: CASSPPTGVGTDTQYF; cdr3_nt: TGTGCCAGCAGCCCCCCGACAGGGGTGGGCACAGATACGCAGTATTTT
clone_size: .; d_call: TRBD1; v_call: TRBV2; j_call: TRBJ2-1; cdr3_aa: CASSGTGTVNLQFF; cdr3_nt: TGTGCCAGCAGTGGCACCGGGACAGTGAATTTACAGTTCTTC
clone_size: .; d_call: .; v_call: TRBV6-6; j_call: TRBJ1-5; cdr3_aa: CASSSQDGGERQPQHF; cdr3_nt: TGTGCCAGCAGTTCCCAGGACGGGGGAGAGCGGCAGCCCCAGCATTTT
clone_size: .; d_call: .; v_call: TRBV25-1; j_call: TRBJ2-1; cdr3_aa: CASTGAPFYNEQFF; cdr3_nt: TGTGCCAGCACAGGGGCCCCATTTTACAATGAGCAGTTCTTC
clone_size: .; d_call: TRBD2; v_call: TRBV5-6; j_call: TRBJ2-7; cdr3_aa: CASSLGGAGAYEQYF; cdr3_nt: TGTGCCAGCAGCTTGGGTGGGGCGGGAGCCTACGAGCAGTACTTC
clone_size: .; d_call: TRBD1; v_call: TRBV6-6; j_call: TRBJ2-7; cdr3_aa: CASRYRDSSYEQYF; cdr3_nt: TGTGCCAGCAGGTACAGGGACAGCTCCTACGAGCAGTACTTC
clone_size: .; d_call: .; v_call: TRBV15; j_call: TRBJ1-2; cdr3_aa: CATSVGRTNYGYTF; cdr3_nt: TGTGCCACCAGTGTGGGCAGAACTAACTATGGCTACACCTTC
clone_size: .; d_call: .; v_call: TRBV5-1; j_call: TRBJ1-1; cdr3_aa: CASRLTPGSNTEAFF; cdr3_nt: TGCGCCAGCAGGCTTACCCCCGGGTCGAACACTGAAGCTTTCTTT